A selection of T cell receptor beta chains follows, all from one sample in a study of low-dose radiotherapy and immunotherapy resistance in tumors. TCRdb recomputed calls from the reads with MiXCR, one row per CDR3 protein. Here the sample spans 60,000 or so distinct CDR3 sequences, approximately 26% being singletons. The sample in question was PBMCs, obtained before treatment. The source is a male donor with rectosigmoid adenocarcinoma. Each CDR3 is given with its conserved first and last residue. D genes are given only for firm matches. Size is stated for part of the rows, as once, few or many counts, or as a class when the clone is expanded.

cdr3_aa cdr3_nt d_call cdr3_length clone_size j_call v_call
CASSEGQRLNYGYTF TGTGCCAGCAGTGAAGGACAGAGATTAAACTATGGCTACACCTTC - 15 many TRBJ1-2 TRBV25-1
CASLGLAGVSTGELFF TGTGCCAGCCTCGGACTAGCGGGAGTCTCAACCGGGGAGCTGTTTTTT TRBD2 16 many TRBJ2-2 TRBV6-2/TRBV6-3
CASSLFSTNTQYF TGCGCCAGCAGCCTGTTCTCGACTAATACGCAGTATTTT - 13 many TRBJ2-3 TRBV4-3
CASLAEANTGELFF TGTGCCAGCCTAGCGGAGGCGAACACCGGGGAGCTGTTTTTT TRBD2 14 - TRBJ2-2 TRBV2
CSVSQTGDTQYF TGCAGCGTTTCCCAGACTGGTGATACGCAGTATTTT - 12 - TRBJ2-3 TRBV29-1
CASSLGLTGSPLHF TGTGCCAGCAGTTTAGGGCTGACTGGTTCACCCCTCCACTTT - 14 - TRBJ1-6 TRBV12-3/TRBV12-4
CASSHWDSRSYEQYF TGTGCCAGCAGCCATTGGGACAGTCGATCCTACGAGCAGTACTTC TRBD1 15 many TRBJ2-7 TRBV7-9
CASSLTRLEDTQYF TGTGCCAGCAGCTTAACGAGGCTGGAGGATACGCAGTATTTT - 14 many TRBJ2-3 TRBV7-2
CASSRGRNSGNTIYF TGTGCCAGTAGTAGAGGACGGAACTCTGGAAACACCATATATTTT - 15 many TRBJ1-3 TRBV19
CASRMEAGVYNEQFF TGCGCCAGCAGGATGGAGGCGGGCGTCTACAATGAGCAGTTCTTC - 15 many TRBJ2-1 TRBV10-1
CASSPGMRHSGNTIYF TGTGCCAGCAGCCCTGGCATGAGACACTCTGGAAACACCATATATTTT - 16 few TRBJ1-3 TRBV7-2
CASSQDNLSGANVLTF TGTGCCAGCAGCCAAGACAACCTCTCTGGGGCCAACGTCCTGACTTTC - 16 many TRBJ2-6 TRBV4-2
CASSPNSRPTGETQYF TGTGCCAGCTCACCGAATTCCCGTCCGACCGGAGAGACCCAGTACTTC - 16 many TRBJ2-5 TRBV18